This is a list of T cell receptor beta chains from one sample in a study of shared clonotypes between healthy human individuals. Profiling relied on immunoSEQ multiplex PCR, and the TCRdb table lists in-frame clones only, not all of them. The table includes about 2.4 million clones, roughly 93% detected once. Sample: naive CD4+ T cells from PBMCs. These receptors were collected from a man between 18 and 35 years old in good health. Some clones in this sample may be carry-over from other donors' samples. CDR3s include the opening cysteine and the closing phenylalanine or tryptophan. A D gene is named only where the DNA matches it firmly. Clone size appears in some rows only: once, few, many, or a class for an expanded clone.

clone size: few
J gene: TRBJ1-3
V gene: TRBV6-5
D gene: -
CDR3 DNA: TGTGCCAGCAGCCTAAGCGGGCGCCCTGGAAACACCATATATTTT
CDR3 protein: CASSLSGRPGNTIYF

clone size: -
J gene: TRBJ2-1
V gene: TRBV5-8
D gene: -
CDR3 DNA: TGTGCCACCGCGCATGGGGCCCTCTACAATGAGCAGTTCTTC
CDR3 protein: CATAHGALYNEQFF

clone size: -
J gene: TRBJ2-3
V gene: TRBV7-9
D gene: TRBD2
CDR3 DNA: TGTGCCAGCAGCTTATCTGGCGGGAGGACAGATACGCAGTATTTT
CDR3 protein: CASSLSGGRTDTQYF

clone size: -
J gene: TRBJ1-2
V gene: TRBV28
D gene: -
CDR3 DNA: TGTGCCAGCCATTTCGGGACTCCGGACGTCTATGGCTACACCTTC
CDR3 protein: CASHFGTPDVYGYTF

clone size: -
J gene: TRBJ1-1
V gene: TRBV9
D gene: -
CDR3 DNA: TGTGCCAGCAGCGTTTATACGGACGGAGAAGCTTTCTTT
CDR3 protein: CASSVYTDGEAFF

clone size: -
J gene: TRBJ1-2
V gene: TRBV7-3
D gene: -
CDR3 DNA: TGTGCCAGCAGAATTACGACAGCTCCTCATGGCTACACCTTC
CDR3 protein: CASRITTAPHGYTF

clone size: -
J gene: TRBJ2-7
V gene: TRBV19
D gene: -
CDR3 DNA: TGTGCCAGTAGTATAGGGAAGTCCTACGAGCAGTACTTC
CDR3 protein: CASSIGKSYEQYF

clone size: -
J gene: TRBJ1-4
V gene: TRBV25-1
D gene: -
CDR3 DNA: TGTGCCAGCAGTCAGAATACCGGGGTAGAAAAACTGTTTTTT
CDR3 protein: CASSQNTGVEKLFF

clone size: -
J gene: TRBJ1-3
V gene: TRBV25-1
D gene: -
CDR3 DNA: TGTGCCAGCGGAGTTTACTCTGGAAACACCATATATTTT
CDR3 protein: CASGVYSGNTIYF

clone size: -
J gene: TRBJ2-7
V gene: TRBV15
D gene: TRBD1
CDR3 DNA: TGTGCCACCAGCCGGGACAGGGGGCCCTACGAGCAGTACTTC
CDR3 protein: CATSRDRGPYEQYF

clone size: -
J gene: TRBJ2-1
V gene: TRBV28
D gene: -
CDR3 DNA: TGTGCCAGCAGTCCCGGAGGGAGTCCCAATGAGCAGTTCTTC
CDR3 protein: CASSPGGSPNEQFF

clone size: once
J gene: TRBJ2-1
V gene: TRBV6-6
D gene: -
CDR3 DNA: TGTGCCAGCAGTGCGGACTTTAACTCCTACAATGAGCAGTTCTTC
CDR3 protein: CASSADFNSYNEQFF

clone size: -
J gene: TRBJ2-7
V gene: TRBV5-6
D gene: TRBD1
CDR3 DNA: TGTGCCAGCAGCTTTGGGGACAGGAACGAGCAGTACTTC
CDR3 protein: CASSFGDRNEQYF

clone size: -
J gene: TRBJ2-1
V gene: TRBV28
D gene: TRBD2
CDR3 DNA: TGTGCCAGCAGTTCGCCTCTCCTAGCGGGAGAGGGGAATGAGCAGTTCTTC
CDR3 protein: CASSSPLLAGEGNEQFF

clone size: -
J gene: TRBJ2-3
V gene: TRBV5-5
D gene: -
CDR3 DNA: TGTGCCAGCAGCTTGGCCTTAGATACGCAGTATTTT
CDR3 protein: CASSLALDTQYF

clone size: -
J gene: TRBJ2-3
V gene: TRBV7-2
D gene: -
CDR3 DNA: TGTGCCAGCAGCTTAGTCGGACTCGCGGGCACAGATACGCAGTATTTT
CDR3 protein: CASSLVGLAGTDTQYF

clone size: -
J gene: TRBJ1-1
V gene: TRBV5-1
D gene: TRBD1
CDR3 DNA: TGCGCCAGCAGCTTGGCGGACAGGCCGAACACTGAAGCTTTCTTT
CDR3 protein: CASSLADRPNTEAFF

clone size: -
J gene: TRBJ2-7
V gene: TRBV28
D gene: TRBD2
CDR3 DNA: TGTGCCAGCAGCCCCGGGGGGAGCACCTCCTACGAGCAGTACTTC
CDR3 protein: CASSPGGSTSYEQYF

clone size: -
J gene: TRBJ2-7
V gene: TRBV15
D gene: TRBD2
CDR3 DNA: TGTGCCACCAGCAGAGGGGGGGCTAGCGGGAGTTACGAGCAGTACTTC
CDR3 protein: CATSRGGASGSYEQYF

clone size: -
J gene: TRBJ2-5
V gene: TRBV7-3
D gene: -
CDR3 DNA: TGTGCCAGCAGCTTTACTAGCCGGGAGACCCAGTACTTC
CDR3 protein: CASSFTSRETQYF

clone size: once
J gene: TRBJ1-2
V gene: TRBV6-5
D gene: -
CDR3 DNA: TGTGCCAGCAGTTTATCCCGACTCCTCGGGCGTGGCTACACCTTC
CDR3 protein: CASSLSRLLGRGYTF

clone size: -
J gene: TRBJ1-1
V gene: TRBV28
D gene: -
CDR3 DNA: TGTGCCAGCAGCCCCCGACCCAGAGAAGCTTTCTTT
CDR3 protein: CASSPRPREAFF

clone size: -
J gene: TRBJ2-7
V gene: TRBV9
D gene: TRBD2
CDR3 DNA: TGTGCCAGCAGCTCAAAACCAACTTATAGCGGGAACTACGAGCAGTACTTC
CDR3 protein: CASSSKPTYSGNYEQYF